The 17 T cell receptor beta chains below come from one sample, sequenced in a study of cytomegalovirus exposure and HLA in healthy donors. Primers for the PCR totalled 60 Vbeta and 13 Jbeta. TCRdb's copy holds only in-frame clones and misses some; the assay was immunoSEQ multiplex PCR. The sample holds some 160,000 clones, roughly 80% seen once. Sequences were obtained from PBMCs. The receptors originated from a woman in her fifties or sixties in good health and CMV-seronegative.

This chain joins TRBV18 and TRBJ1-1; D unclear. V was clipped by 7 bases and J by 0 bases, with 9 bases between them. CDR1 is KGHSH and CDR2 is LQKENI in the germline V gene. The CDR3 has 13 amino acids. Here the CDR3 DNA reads TGTGCCAGCTTGGCAGACATGAACACTGAAGCTTTCTTT. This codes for CASLADMNTEAFF.

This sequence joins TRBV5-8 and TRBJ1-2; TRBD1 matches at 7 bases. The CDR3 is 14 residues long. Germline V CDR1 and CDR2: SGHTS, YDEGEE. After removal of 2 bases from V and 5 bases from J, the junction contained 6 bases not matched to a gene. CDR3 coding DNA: TGTGCCAGCAGCTTTAAAGGGGGCTTATATGGCTACACCTTC. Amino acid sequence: CASSFKGGLYGYTF. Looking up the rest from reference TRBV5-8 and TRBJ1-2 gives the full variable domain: EAGVTQSPTHLIKTRGQQATLRCSPISGHTSVYWYQQALGLGLQFLLWYDEGEERNRGNFPPRFSGRQFPNYSSELNVNALELEDSALYLCASSFKGGLYGYTFGSGTRLTVV.

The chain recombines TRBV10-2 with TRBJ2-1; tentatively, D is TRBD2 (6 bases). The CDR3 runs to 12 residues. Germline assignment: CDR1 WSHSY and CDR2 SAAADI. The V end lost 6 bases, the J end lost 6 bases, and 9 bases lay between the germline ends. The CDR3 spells CASSASANEQFF. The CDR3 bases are TGCGCCAGCAGCGCTAGCGCCAATGAGCAGTTCTTC.

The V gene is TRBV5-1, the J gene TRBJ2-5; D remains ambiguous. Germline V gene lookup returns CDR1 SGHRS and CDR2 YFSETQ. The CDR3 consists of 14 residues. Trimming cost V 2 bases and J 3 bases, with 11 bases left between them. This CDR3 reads CASSFERPEETQYF. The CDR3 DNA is TGCGCCAGCAGCTTTGAGCGACCTGAAGAGACCCAGTACTTC. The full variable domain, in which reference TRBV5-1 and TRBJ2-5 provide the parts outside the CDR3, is KAGVTQTPRYLIKTRGQQVTLSCSPISGHRSVSWYQQTPGQGLQFLFEYFSETQRNKGNFPGRFSGRQFSNSRSEMNVSTLELGDSALYLCASSFERPEETQYFGPGTRLLVL.

The CDR3 DNA reads as TGCGCCAGCAGCCAACGGTCAGGGGGCCAACCAAATGAAAAACTGTTTTTT. Its translation is CASSQRSGGQPNEKLFF. The V call is TRBV4-1, the J call TRBJ1-4, with TRBD1 matching 8 bases. Germline V gene sequence: CDR1 MGHRA, CDR2 YSYEKL. The CDR3 runs 17 residues. Unmatched junction bases numbered 10, after V lost 2 bases and J lost 5 bases.

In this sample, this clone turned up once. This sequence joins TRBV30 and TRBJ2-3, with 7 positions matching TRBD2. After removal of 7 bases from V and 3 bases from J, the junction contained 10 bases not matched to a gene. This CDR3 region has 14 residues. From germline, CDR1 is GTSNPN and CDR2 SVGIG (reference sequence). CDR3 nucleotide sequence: TGTGCCTTACGAACAGGCGGGAGAACAGATACGCAGTATTTT. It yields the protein CALRTGGRTDTQYF.

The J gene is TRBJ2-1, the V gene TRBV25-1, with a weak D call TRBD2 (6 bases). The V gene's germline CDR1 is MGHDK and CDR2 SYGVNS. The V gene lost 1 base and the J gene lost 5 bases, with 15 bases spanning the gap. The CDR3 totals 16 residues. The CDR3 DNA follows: TGTGCCAGCAGTGAATTAGAAGGGCGGGGAAACAATGAGCAGTTCTTC. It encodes CASSELEGRGNNEQFF. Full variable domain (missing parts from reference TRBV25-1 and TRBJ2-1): EADIYQTPRYLVIGTGKKITLECSQTMGHDKMYWYQQDPGMELHLIHYSYGVNSTEKGDLSSESTVSRIRTEHFPLTLESARPSHTSQYLCASSELEGRGNNEQFFGPGTRLTVL.

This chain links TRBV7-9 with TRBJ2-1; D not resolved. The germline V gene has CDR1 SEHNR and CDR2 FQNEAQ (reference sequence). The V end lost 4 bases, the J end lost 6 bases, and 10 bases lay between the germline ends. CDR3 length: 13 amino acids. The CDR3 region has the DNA TGTGCCAGCAGCTCCCTAGATGTCAATGAGCAGTTCTTC. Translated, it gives CASSSLDVNEQFF.

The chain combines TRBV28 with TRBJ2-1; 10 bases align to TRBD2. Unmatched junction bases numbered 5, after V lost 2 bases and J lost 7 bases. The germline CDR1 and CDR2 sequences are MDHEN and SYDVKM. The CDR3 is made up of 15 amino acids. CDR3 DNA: TGTGCCAGCAGTTTAAAGCGGGGGGGCCCGAATGAGCAGTTCTTC. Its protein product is CASSLKRGGPNEQFF.

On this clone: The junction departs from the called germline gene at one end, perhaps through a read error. The CDR3 DNA is TGTGCCAGTAGTCGGGGGGACCAGGAGACCCAGTACTTC. Translation: CASSRGDQETQYF. The V and J genes are TRBV19 and TRBJ2-5; 7 bases line up with TRBD2. Germline values: CDR1 LNHDA, CDR2 SQIVND (reference sequence). The CDR3 runs to 13 residues.

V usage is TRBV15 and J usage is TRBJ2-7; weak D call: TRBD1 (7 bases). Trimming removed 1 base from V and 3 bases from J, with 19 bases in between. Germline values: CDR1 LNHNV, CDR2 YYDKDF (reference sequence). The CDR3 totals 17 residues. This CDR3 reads CATSRAGPGGFVYEQYF. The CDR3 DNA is TGTGCCACCAGCAGAGCGGGGCCAGGGGGGTTTGTCTACGAGCAGTACTTC.

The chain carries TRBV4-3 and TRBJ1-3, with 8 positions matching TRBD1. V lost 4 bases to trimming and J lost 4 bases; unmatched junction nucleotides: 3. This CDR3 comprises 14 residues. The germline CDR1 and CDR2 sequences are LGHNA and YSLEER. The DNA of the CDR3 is TGCGCCAGCAGCCTGGACAGGGAAGGAAACACCATATATTTT. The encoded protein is CASSLDREGNTIYF.

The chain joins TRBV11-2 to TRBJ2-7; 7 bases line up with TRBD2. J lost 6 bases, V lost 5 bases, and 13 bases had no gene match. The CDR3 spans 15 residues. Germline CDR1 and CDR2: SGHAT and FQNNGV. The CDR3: CASSQNAGTTLEQYF. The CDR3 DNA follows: TGTGCCAGCAGCCAAAACGCCGGGACTACCCTCGAGCAGTACTTC.

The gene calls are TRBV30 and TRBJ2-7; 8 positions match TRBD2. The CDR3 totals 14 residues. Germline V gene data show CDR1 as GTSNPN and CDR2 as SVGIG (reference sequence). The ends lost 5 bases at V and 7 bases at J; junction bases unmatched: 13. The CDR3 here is CAWGFGGGLPEQYF. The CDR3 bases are TGTGCCTGGGGATTCGGCGGGGGGCTCCCGGAGCAGTACTTC.

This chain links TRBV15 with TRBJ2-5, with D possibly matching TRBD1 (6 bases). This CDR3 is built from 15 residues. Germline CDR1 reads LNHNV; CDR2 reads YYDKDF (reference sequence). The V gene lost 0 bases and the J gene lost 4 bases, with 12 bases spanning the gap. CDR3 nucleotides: TGTGCCACCAGCAGAGATCAGGGGACACGAGAGACCCAGTACTTC. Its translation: CATSRDQGTRETQYF.

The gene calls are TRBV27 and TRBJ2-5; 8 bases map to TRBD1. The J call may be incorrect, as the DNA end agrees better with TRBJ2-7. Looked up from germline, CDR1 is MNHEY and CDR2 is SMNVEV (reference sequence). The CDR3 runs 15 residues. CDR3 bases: TGTGCCAGCAGTTTAGCAGGGGGCCCCTTCTACGAGCAGTACTTC. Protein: CASSLAGGPFYEQYF.

The CDR3 sequence: CASSRNQEAFF. CDR3 nucleotides: TGTGCCAGCAGCCGCAACCAGGAAGCTTTCTTT. J is TRBJ1-1 and V is TRBV11-1, with D unclear. Germline V gene sequence: CDR1 SGHAT, CDR2 FQDESV (reference sequence). Between the trimmed V and J ends, which lost 5 bases and 8 bases, there was a span of 9 bases. CDR3 length: 11 amino acids.